These T cell receptor beta chains were read from a single sample in a study of T-cell reconstitution after alpha-beta-depleted transplantation in children. TCRdb re-called the PCR reads through MiXCR, storing one row per CDR3 protein. This sample has hundreds of thousands of distinct CDR3 sequences, with roughly 17% found just once. Sequencing used PBMCs from the stem cell graft donor, obtained from the stem cell graft. These receptors were obtained from a human donor who donated a stem cell graft to a child with acute myeloid leukemia. Each CDR3 is given with its conserved first and last residue. D genes are given only for firm matches. Clone size is shown for a subset of rows, as once, few, many or a class of expanded clone.

V gene,J gene,D gene,clone size,CDR3 DNA,CDR3 protein
TRBV20-1,TRBJ1-1,TRBD1,-,TGCAGTGCTGGCCCGGACAGGGCTTCTTTCACTGAAGCTTTCTTT,CSAGPDRASFTEAFF
TRBV4-2,TRBJ1-2,-,few,TGTGCCAGCAGCCAAGATGGGGGGAATGGCTACACCTTC,CASSQDGGNGYTF
TRBV10-3,TRBJ1-6,TRBD1,many,TGTGCCATCGGGACAGCGGATTCACCCCTCCACTTT,CAIGTADSPLHF
TRBV7-2,TRBJ2-2,-,-,TGTGCCAGCAGCGCGGCGGTGGGTGCCGGGGAGCTGTTTTTT,CASSAAVGAGELFF
TRBV7-3,TRBJ2-3,TRBD2,-,TGTGCCAGCAGCTTAACTCTAGCGGGGGGGAGTGCAGATACGCAGTATTTT,CASSLTLAGGSADTQYF
TRBV5-1,TRBJ1-3,-,-,TGCGCCAGCAGCTTGGGATTTGGGGAAGGAGGAAACACCATATATTTT,CASSLGFGEGGNTIYF
TRBV20-1,TRBJ2-7,-,few,TGCAGTGCCAACTTATTACTCTCCTACGAGCAGTACTTC,CSANLLLSYEQYF
TRBV7-9,TRBJ1-5,TRBD1,few,TGTGCCAGCAGCTTAGAAGGGACAGAAAATCAGCCCCAGCATTTT,CASSLEGTENQPQHF
TRBV28,TRBJ1-2,TRBD1,few,TGTGCCAGCAGTGCGGGACAGGGGGGAATCTATGGCTACACCTTC,CASSAGQGGIYGYTF
TRBV29-1,TRBJ1-1,-,few,TGCAGCGTTGAATTGGGGGGTAGGAACACTGAAGCTTTCTTT,CSVELGGRNTEAFF
TRBV20-1,TRBJ2-7,TRBD2,many,TGCAGTGCCAGGGGACTAGCGGGGGGCTACGAGCAGTACTTC,CSARGLAGGYEQYF
TRBV7-9,TRBJ2-2,TRBD1,once,TGTGCCAGCAGCCTCCCGGACAGGGCGAACACCGGGGAGCTGTTTTTT,CASSLPDRANTGELFF
TRBV30,TRBJ1-1,-,-,TGTGCCTGGACCAGGTCGAACACTGAAGCTTTCTTT,CAWTRSNTEAFF
TRBV6-5,TRBJ2-6,TRBD1,-,TGTGCCAGCAGTTTCGGACAGGGAAACTCTGGGGCCAACGTCCTGACTTTC,CASSFGQGNSGANVLTF
TRBV20-1,TRBJ2-2,TRBD1,many,TGCAGTGCTAAGGGACAGGGGGTCGGGGAGCTGTTTTTT,CSAKGQGVGELFF
TRBV18,TRBJ1-1,-,-,TGTGCCAGCTCACCCCCATGGGAAGAGAACACTGAAGCTTTCTTT,CASSPPWEENTEAFF
TRBV5-1,TRBJ1-6,TRBD1,many,TGCGCCAGCAGCCCACGGACAGGGGCTTCACCCCTCCACTTT,CASSPRTGASPLHF